This T cell receptor (beta chain) appears in the sequencing data of a study of OX40 agonist ivuxolimab in advanced cancers. Whole-study context: Prior therapy, whether anti-PD-1, anti-PD-L1 or anti-CTLA-4, was allowed, and 30% to 40% had some.

The assay was immunoSEQ multiplex PCR, and TCRdb's table has in-frame clones only and misses some. The table includes around 80,000 clones, 92% detected once. With respect to this clone: The antigen remains unidentified.

The length of the CDR3 is 15 residues. V was trimmed by 3 bases and J by 7 bases, leaving 15 bases between them. Germline V gives CDR1 SGHAT, CDR2 FQDESV (reference sequence). Study results and caveats: CD4+ T cells averaged fewer expanded clones than CD8+ T cells.

Autoimmune disease history or systemic immunosuppression led to patient exclusion. The rearrangement uses TRBV11-1 and TRBJ2-2; TRBD2 is a possible D gene (5 bases). The receptor's source is an adult with an advanced solid tumor such as melanoma, head and neck, liver or kidney cancer. This specimen consisted of CD4+ or CD8+ T cells sorted from blood, obtained in a trial of the OX40 agonist ivuxolimab. CDR3 sequence reads: CASSFLLSGSGELFF. The DNA of the CDR3 is TGTGCCAGCAGCTTCTTACTGTCGGGGAGCGGGGAGCTGTTTTTT.